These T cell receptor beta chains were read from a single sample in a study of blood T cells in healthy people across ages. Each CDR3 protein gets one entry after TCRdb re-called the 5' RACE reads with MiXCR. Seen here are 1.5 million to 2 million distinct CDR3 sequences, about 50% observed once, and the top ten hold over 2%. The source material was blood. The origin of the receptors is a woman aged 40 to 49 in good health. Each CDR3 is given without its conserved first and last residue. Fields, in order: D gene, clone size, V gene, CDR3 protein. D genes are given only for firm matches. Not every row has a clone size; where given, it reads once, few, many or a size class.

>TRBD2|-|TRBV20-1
SAHYSSGAETQY
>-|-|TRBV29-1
SVDEAQY
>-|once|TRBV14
ASSQEIGLNSPLH
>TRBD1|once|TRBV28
AGRIDRVETQY
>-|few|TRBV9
ASSVGSAQYGYT
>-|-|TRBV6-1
ASRAEFGYT
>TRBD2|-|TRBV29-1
SVESSGGAREQF
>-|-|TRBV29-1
SVSEGDQPQH
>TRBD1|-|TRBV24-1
ATSDTITRDRKNEQF
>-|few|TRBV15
ATSRDLGATNEKLF
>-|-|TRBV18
ASSPEETLTTDTQY
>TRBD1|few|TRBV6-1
ASRAIRTGLVEQY